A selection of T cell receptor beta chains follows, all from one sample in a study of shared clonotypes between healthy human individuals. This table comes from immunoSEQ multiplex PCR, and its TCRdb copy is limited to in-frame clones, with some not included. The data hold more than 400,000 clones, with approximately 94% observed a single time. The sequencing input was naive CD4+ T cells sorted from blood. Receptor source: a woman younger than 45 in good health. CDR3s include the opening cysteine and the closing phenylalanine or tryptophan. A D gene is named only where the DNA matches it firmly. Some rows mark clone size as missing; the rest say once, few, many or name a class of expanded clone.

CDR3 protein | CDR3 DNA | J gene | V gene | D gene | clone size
CASSQDAGLTYEQYF | TGCGCCAGCAGCCAAGATGCGGGACTTACCTACGAGCAGTACTTC | TRBJ2-7 | TRBV4-1 | - | -
CASSPQLQSSYEQYF | TGTGCCAGCAGCCCACAGCTTCAAAGCTCCTACGAGCAGTACTTC | TRBJ2-7 | TRBV7-2 | - | -
CASSVAGGYTYQETQYF | TGTGCCAGCAGTGTGGCGGGAGGCTATACGTACCAAGAGACCCAGTACTTC | TRBJ2-5 | TRBV25-1 | TRBD2 | once
CASSDHGQARSYEQYF | TGTGCCAGCAGTGACCATGGCCAGGCGCGATCCTACGAGCAGTACTTC | TRBJ2-7 | TRBV6-1 | - | -
CAWSVGLAGVDTQYF | TGTGCCTGGAGTGTAGGACTAGCGGGAGTAGATACGCAGTATTTT | TRBJ2-3 | TRBV30 | TRBD2 | -
CASSRDGSSYEQYF | TGTGCCAGTAGCCGGGACGGATCCTCCTACGAGCAGTACTTC | TRBJ2-7 | TRBV19 | - | -
CSVEQIRGTEGRVQYF | TGCAGCGTGGAACAGATTCGCGGGACCGAAGGTCGGGTGCAGTACTTC | TRBJ2-7 | TRBV29-1 | - | -
CASSEIAAGITYEQYF | TGTGCCAGCAGTGAAATCGCGGCGGGAATCACGTACGAGCAGTACTTC | TRBJ2-7 | TRBV6-1 | - | -
CASSGTVTDTQYF | TGTGCCAGCAGCGGGACGGTAACAGATACGCAGTATTTT | TRBJ2-3 | TRBV6-1 | - | once
CASRPVRGSSYEQYF | TGTGCCAGCAGGCCCGTTCGGGGGAGCTCCTACGAGCAGTACTTC | TRBJ2-7 | TRBV21-1 | - | -
CASSVHRGGTEAFF | TGCGCCAGCAGTGTACACAGGGGAGGCACTGAAGCTTTCTTT | TRBJ1-1 | TRBV10-1 | TRBD1 | -
CASSQSPRADGSGYTF | TGCGCCAGCAGCCAATCCCCCCGGGCCGACGGAAGCGGCTACACCTTC | TRBJ1-2 | TRBV4-1 | - | once
CASSETQNTEAFF | TGCGCCAGCAGTGAGACCCAGAACACTGAAGCTTTCTTT | TRBJ1-1 | TRBV10-1 | - | once
CASSFLTARDSTYEQYF | TGTGCCAGCAGCTTCCTAACGGCCCGGGACAGCACCTACGAGCAGTACTTC | TRBJ2-7 | TRBV7-8 | TRBD1 | -
CASSTTRIAKNIQYF | TGTGCCAGCAGTACGACCCGTATAGCCAAAAACATTCAGTACTTC | TRBJ2-4 | TRBV27 | - | -
CASSTPGQGATYEQYF | TGTGCCAGCAGCACTCCGGGACAGGGGGCAACCTACGAGCAGTACTTC | TRBJ2-7 | TRBV7-9 | TRBD1 | -
CASSRGLAGGPWEQFF | TGTGCCAGTAGCCGTGGACTAGCGGGAGGGCCTTGGGAGCAGTTCTTC | TRBJ2-1 | TRBV19 | TRBD2 | once
CATSTSPGAGVRLAGVDTQYF | TGTGCCACCAGCACCTCCCCAGGGGCAGGAGTTAGACTAGCGGGAGTGGATACGCAGTATTTT | TRBJ2-3 | TRBV15 | TRBD2 | -
CASSPGLFGNEQFF | TGCGCCAGCAGTCCAGGCCTGTTCGGCAATGAGCAGTTCTTC | TRBJ2-1 | TRBV4-1 | - | once
CASSQVSGETQYF | TGTGCCAGCAGCCAAGTTAGCGGGGAGACCCAGTACTTC | TRBJ2-5 | TRBV4-2 | TRBD2 | -
CATSRDTNNSPLHF | TGTGCCACCAGCAGGGACACCAATAATTCACCCCTCCACTTT | TRBJ1-6 | TRBV15 | - | -
CASRTGPSTDTQYF | TGCGCCAGCAGAACAGGACCTAGCACAGATACGCAGTATTTT | TRBJ2-3 | TRBV5-1 | - | -
CASSYGTPEDEKLFF | TGTGCCAGCAGTTACGGGACCCCGGAGGATGAAAAACTGTTTTTT | TRBJ1-4 | TRBV6-6 | - | -
CASSQEGQAFPYEQYF | TGCGCCAGCAGCCAAGAAGGACAGGCGTTCCCCTACGAGCAGTACTTC | TRBJ2-7 | TRBV4-1 | TRBD1 | -